This T cell receptor (beta chain) was observed in a study of human T cells and chemical hapten exposure. Whole-study findings and limits: The number of TCRs over 1 in 1000 frequency stayed unchanged after DPC. Clustering by CDR3 similarity yielded significantly more large clusters from expanded TCRs than controls.

The time point denotes: patch test 1, 2 weeks after DPC sensitization. The treatment denotes: therapeutic diphenylcyclopropenone sensitization with weekly scalp DPC. Deletions cut 5 bases from V and 8 bases from J, with 7 bases between. The CDR3 runs to 11 residues. For the library, individual cDNA molecules each received unique molecular identifiers. Via MiXCR, TCRdb re-called the RACE reads, giving one row per CDR3 protein. Among about 360,000 distinct CDR3 sequences listed, around 7% were seen once. The sample holds a few counts of this clonotype. Its antigen is not known. The sequence was collected from a woman younger than 30 with alopecia areata. Some clones in this sample may be carry-over from other donors' samples. Sequenced material: whole blood, taken in connection with sensitization to the hapten diphenylcyclopropenone (DPC). The V call is TRBV12-3 or TRBV12-4, the J call TRBJ1-3; D ambiguous. The DNA of the CDR3 is TGTGCCAGCAGTCCCCAGGACACCATATATTTT. As protein: CASSPQDTIYF.